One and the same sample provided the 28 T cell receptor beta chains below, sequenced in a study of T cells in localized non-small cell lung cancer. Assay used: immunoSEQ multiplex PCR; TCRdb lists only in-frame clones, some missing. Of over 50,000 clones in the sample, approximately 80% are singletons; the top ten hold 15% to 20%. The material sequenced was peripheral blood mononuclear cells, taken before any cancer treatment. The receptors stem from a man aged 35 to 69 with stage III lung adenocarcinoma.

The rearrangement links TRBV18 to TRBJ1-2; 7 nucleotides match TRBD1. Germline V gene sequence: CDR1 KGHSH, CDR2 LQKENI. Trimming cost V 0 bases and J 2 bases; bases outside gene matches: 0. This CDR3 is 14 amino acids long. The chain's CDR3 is CASSPPDRNYGYTF. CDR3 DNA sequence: TGTGCCAGCTCACCACCGGACAGGAACTATGGCTACACCTTC.

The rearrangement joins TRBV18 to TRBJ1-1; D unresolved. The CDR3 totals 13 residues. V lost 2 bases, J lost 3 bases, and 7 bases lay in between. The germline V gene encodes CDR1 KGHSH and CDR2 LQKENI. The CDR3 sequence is CASSPSGDTEAFF. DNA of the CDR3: TGTGCCAGCTCACCAAGTGGGGACACTGAAGCTTTCTTT. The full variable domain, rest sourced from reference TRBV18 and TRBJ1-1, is NAGVMQNPRHLVRRRGQEARLRCSPMKGHSHVYWYRQLPEEGLKFMVYLQKENIIDESGMPKERFSAEFPKEGPSILRIQQVVRGDSAAYFCASSPSGDTEAFFGQGTRLTVV.

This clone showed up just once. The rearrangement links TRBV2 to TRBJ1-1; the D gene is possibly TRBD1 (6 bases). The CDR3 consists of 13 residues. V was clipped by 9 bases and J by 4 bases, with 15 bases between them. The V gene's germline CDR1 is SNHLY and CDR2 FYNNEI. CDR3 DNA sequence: TGTGCCAGTGCGGACAGAGGGTCCACTGAAGCTTTCTTT. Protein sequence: CASADRGSTEAFF. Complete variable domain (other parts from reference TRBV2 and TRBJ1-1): EPEVTQTPSHQVTQMGQEVILRCVPISNHLYFYWYRQILGQKVEFLVSFYNNEISEKSEIFDDQFSVERPDGSNFTLKIRSTKLEDSAMYFCASADRGSTEAFFGQGTRLTVV.

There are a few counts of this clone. The CDR3, as DNA: TGTGCCAGCAGTTACTCGAGTATAGCTGAAGCTTTCTTT. Protein: CASSYSSIAEAFF. The chain has TRBV6-5 and TRBJ1-1; D unclear. Germline CDR1 MNHEY, CDR2 SVGAGI. V was clipped by 0 bases and J by 6 bases, with 8 bases between them. The CDR3 spans 13 residues.

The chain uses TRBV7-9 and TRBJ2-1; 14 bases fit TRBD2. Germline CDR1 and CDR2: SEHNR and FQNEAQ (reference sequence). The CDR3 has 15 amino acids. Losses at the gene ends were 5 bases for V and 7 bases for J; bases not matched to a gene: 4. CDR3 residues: CASSGGTSGRNEQFF. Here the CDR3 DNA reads TGTGCCAGCAGCGGAGGGACTAGCGGGAGAAATGAGCAGTTCTTC.

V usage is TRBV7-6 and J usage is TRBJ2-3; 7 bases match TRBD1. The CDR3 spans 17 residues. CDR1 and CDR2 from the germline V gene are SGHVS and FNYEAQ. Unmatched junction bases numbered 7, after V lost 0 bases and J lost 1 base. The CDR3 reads CASSLASPGGGTDTQYF. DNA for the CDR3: TGTGCCAGCAGCTTAGCGTCACCAGGGGGAGGCACAGATACGCAGTATTTT.

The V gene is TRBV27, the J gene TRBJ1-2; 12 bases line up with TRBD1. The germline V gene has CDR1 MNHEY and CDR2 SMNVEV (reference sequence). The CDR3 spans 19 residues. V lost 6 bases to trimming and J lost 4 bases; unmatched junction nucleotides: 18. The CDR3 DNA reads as TGTGCCAGCAGAACCTTACCGGGACAGGGGGCCTCGGGGGGCTATGGCTACACCTTC. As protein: CASRTLPGQGASGGYGYTF.

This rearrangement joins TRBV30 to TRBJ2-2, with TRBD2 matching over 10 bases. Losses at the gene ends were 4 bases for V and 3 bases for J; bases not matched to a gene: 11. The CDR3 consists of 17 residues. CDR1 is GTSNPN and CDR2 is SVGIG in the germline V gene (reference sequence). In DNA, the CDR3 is TGTGCCTGGAAGGCACTAGCGGGGAGGGCGGACACCGGGGAGCTGTTTTTT. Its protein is CAWKALAGRADTGELFF. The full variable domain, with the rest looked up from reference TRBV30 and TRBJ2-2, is SQTIHQWPATLVQPVGSPLSLECTVEGTSNPNLYWYRQAAGRGLQLLFYSVGIGQISSEVPQNLSASRPQDRQFILSSKKLLLSDSGFYLCAWKALAGRADTGELFFGEGSRLTVL.

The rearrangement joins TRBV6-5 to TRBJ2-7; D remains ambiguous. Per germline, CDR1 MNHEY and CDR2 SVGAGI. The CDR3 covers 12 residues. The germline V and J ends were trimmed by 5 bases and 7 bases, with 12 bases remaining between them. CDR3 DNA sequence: TGTGCCAGCAGTCAACCGGGTCCTGAGCAGTACTTC. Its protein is CASSQPGPEQYF.

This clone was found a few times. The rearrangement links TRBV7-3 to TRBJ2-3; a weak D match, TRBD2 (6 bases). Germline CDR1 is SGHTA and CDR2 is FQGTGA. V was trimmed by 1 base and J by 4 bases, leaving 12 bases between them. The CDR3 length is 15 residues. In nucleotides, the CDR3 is TGTGCCAGCAGCTTAAACGGCGGGGAGGCAGATACGCAGTATTTT. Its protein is CASSLNGGEADTQYF.

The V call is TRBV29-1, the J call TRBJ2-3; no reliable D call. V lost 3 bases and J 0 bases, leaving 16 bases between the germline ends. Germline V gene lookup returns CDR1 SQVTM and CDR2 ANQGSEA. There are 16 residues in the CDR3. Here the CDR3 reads CSVDSAARTSTDTQYF. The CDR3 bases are TGCAGCGTTGACTCCGCCGCCAGAACTAGCACAGATACGCAGTATTTT.

CDR3 nucleotide sequence: TGTGCCAGCAGTCGAGGGGGGGCCTACGAGCAGTACTTC. As protein: CASSRGGAYEQYF. The genes are TRBV28 and TRBJ2-7, with TRBD2 as a possible D gene (7 bases). CDR3 length: 13 residues. The ends were cut back, 5 bases at V and 2 bases at J, with 10 bases in the middle. The germline V gene has CDR1 MDHEN and CDR2 SYDVKM.

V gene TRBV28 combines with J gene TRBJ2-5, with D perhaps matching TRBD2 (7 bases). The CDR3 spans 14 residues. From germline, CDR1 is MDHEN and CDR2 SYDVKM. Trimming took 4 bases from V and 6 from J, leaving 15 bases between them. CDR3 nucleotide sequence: TGTGCCAGCAGTTCTCCCGGGGGGCGACAGACCCAGTACTTC. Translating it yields CASSSPGGRQTQYF.

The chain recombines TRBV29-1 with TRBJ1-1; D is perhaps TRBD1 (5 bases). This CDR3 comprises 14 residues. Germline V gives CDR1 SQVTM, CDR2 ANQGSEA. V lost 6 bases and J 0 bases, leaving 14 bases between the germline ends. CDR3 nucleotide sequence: TGCAGCGTCGGTTGGGACTCCATGAACACTGAAGCTTTCTTT. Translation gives CSVGWDSMNTEAFF.

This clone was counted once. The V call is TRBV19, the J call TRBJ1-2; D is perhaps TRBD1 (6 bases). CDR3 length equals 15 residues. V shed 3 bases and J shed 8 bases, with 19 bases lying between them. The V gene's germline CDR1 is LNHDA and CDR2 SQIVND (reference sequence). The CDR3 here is CASSIRYRVMGGYTF. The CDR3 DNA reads TGTGCCAGTAGTATTAGGTACAGGGTCATGGGCGGCTACACCTTC.

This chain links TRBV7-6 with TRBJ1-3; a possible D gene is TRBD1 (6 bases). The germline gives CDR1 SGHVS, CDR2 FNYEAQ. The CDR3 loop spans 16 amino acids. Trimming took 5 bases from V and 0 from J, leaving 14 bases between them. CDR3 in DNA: TGTGCCAGCAGCCCCGGACAGATACTCTCTGGAAACACCATATATTTT. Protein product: CASSPGQILSGNTIYF.

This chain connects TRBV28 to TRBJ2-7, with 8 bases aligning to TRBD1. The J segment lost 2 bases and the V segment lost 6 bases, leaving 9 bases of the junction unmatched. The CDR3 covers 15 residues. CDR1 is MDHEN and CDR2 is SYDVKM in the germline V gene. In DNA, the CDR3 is TGTGCCAGCAGGGCATCCGGGACAGGAGCCTACGAGCAGTACTTC. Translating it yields CASRASGTGAYEQYF.

The CDR3 region is CASSSLGERRPDEQFF. The CDR3 DNA follows: TGTGCCAGCAGTTCCCTAGGCGAACGTCGACCAGATGAGCAGTTCTTC. The chain links TRBV6-5 to TRBJ2-1; no firm D call. This CDR3 is 16 amino acids long. V dropped 4 bases and J dropped 8 bases, with 21 bases sitting between them. Germline CDR1 MNHEY, CDR2 SVGAGI.

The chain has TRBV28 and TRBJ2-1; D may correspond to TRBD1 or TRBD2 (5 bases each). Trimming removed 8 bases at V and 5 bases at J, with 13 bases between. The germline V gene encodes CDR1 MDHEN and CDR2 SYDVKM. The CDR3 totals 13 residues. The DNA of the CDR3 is TGTGCCAGCGATAGGCAGGGAGACAATGAGCAGTTCTTC. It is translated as CASDRQGDNEQFF.

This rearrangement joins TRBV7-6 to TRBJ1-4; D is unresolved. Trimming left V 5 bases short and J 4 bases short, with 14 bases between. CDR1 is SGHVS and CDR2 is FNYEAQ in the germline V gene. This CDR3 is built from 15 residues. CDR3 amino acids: CASSPRAGDNEKLFF. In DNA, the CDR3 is TGTGCCAGCAGCCCTCGGGCCGGGGATAATGAAAAACTGTTTTTT. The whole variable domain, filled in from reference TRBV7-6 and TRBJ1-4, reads GAGVSQSPRYKVTKRGQDVALRCDPISGHVSLYWYRQALGQGPEFLTYFNYEAQQDKSGLPNDRFSAERPEGSISTLTIQRTEQRDSAMYRCASSPRAGDNEKLFFGSGTQLSVL.

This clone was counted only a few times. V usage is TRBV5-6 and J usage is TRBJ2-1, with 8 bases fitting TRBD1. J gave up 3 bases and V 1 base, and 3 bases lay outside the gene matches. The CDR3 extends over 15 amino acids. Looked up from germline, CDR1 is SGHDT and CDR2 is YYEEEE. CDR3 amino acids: CASSLIGQGYNEQFF. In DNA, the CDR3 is TGTGCCAGCAGCTTGATCGGACAGGGCTACAATGAGCAGTTCTTC.

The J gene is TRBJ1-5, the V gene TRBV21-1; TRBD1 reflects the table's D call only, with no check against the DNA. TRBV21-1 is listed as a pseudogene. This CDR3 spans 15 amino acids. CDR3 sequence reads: CASSARHHSNQPQHF. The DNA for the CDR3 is TGTGCCAGCAGCGCCCGACACCATAGCAATCAGCCCCAGCATTTT.

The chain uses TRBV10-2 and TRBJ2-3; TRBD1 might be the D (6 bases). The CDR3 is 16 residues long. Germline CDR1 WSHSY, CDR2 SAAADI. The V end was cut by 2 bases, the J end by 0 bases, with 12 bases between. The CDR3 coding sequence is TGCGCCAGCAGTGAGGGAGTCGACAGGAGCACAGATACGCAGTATTTT. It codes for CASSEGVDRSTDTQYF.

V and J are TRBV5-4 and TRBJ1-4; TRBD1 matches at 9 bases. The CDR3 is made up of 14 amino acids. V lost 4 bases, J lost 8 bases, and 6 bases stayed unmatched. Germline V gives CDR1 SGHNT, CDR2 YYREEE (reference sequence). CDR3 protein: CASSLQGAQEKLFF. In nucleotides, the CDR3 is TGTGCCAGCAGCCTACAGGGGGCACAAGAAAAACTGTTTTTT.

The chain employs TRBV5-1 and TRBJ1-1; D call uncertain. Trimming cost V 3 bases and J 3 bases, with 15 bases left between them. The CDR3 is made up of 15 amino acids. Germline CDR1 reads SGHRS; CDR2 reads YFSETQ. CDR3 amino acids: CASSSPFRGDTEAFF. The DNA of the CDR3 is TGCGCCAGCAGCTCACCGTTCCGGGGTGACACTGAAGCTTTCTTT.

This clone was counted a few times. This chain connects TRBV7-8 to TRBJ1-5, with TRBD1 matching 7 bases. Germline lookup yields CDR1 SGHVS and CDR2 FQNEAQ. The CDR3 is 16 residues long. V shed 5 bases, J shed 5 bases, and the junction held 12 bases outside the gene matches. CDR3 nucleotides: TGTGCCAGCAGCCCCGAGTTCGGGACAGAGGATCAGCCCCAGCATTTT. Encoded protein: CASSPEFGTEDQPQHF.

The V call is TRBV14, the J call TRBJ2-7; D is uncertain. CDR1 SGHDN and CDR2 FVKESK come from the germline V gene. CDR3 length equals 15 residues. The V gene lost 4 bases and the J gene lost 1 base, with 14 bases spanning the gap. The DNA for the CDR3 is TGTGCCAGCAGCCGCGAGCGATTGGGGTCCTACGAGCAGTACTTC. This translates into CASSRERLGSYEQYF.

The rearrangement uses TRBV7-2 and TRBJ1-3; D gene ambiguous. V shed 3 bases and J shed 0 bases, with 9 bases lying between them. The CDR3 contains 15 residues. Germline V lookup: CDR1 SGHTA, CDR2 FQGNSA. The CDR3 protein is CASSFPSRSGNTIYF. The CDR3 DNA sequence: TGTGCCAGCAGCTTTCCGTCACGCTCTGGAAACACCATATATTTT.